Only a few counts were recorded for the clone carrying this T cell receptor beta chain. This sample was included in a study of T cells in Graves' hyperthyroidism and ophthalmopathy. The overall study: Peripheral blood was obtained at initial diagnosis, preceding any treatment.

From RNA transcripts, TCR beta CDR3 regions were amplified. The HTBI set primed first-round TCR CDR3 RT-PCR. TCRdb called the multiplex PCR reads again in MiXCR, with one record for every CDR3 protein. The repertoire has approximately 510,000 distinct CDR3 sequences, roughly 20% of them found once; the top ten carry about 30%. The CDR3 is 13 residues long. V was cut by 4 bases and J by 7 bases, with 13 bases left in between. Germline-derived CDR1 and CDR2 are MGHRA and YSYEKL. The V and J genes are TRBV4-1 and TRBJ1-2, with D unresolved. The TCR originated in a man aged 18 to 30 with Graves' hyperthyroidism. The material sequenced was blood. DNA of the CDR3: TGCGCCAGCAGCCTCCCAACCGGGGTTGGCTACACCTTC. Protein sequence: CASSLPTGVGYTF.